Following are 13 T cell receptor beta chains from one sample sequenced in a study of T cells in Graves' hyperthyroidism and ophthalmopathy. Amplified TCR beta CDR3 regions derived from RNA transcripts. The TCR CDR3 first-round RT-PCR relied on the HTBI primer set. In TCRdb, the multiplex PCR reads were re-called with MiXCR into one record per CDR3 protein. This sample has hundreds of thousands of distinct CDR3 sequences, with 38% found just once. Material: blood. These receptor sequences come from a man younger than 30 with Graves' hyperthyroidism.

Regarding this clonotype: A much larger clone lies a single base off, so this may be a read error. This chain links TRBV15 with TRBJ1-2, with a tentative D call TRBD1 (5 bases). Germline V gives CDR1 LNHNV, CDR2 YYDKDF (reference sequence). This CDR3 is built from 13 residues. The CDR3 is CATGSSQGSGYTF. DNA of the CDR3: TGTGCCACCGGCAGCTCCCAGGGATCTGGCTACACCTTC.

Concerning this clonotype: Just one base apart from a much larger clone, this may be a read error. The chain joins TRBV9 to TRBJ2-7; no clear D. The V gene lost 4 bases and the J gene lost 3 bases, with 11 bases spanning the gap. This CDR3 contains 13 residues. The V gene's germline CDR1 is SGDLS and CDR2 YYNGEE. The CDR3 coding sequence is TGTGCCAGCAGCCCCTCGTGTAACTACGAGCAGTACTTC. Protein: CASSPSCNYEQYF.

This CDR3 reads CSARDIAGDYEQYF. Here the CDR3 DNA reads TGCAGTGCTAGGGACATAGCGGGGGACTACGAGCAGTACTTC. This sequence joins TRBV29-1 and TRBJ2-7, with 9 nucleotides matching TRBD2. Germline V gene data show CDR1 as SQVTM and CDR2 as ANQGSEA. This CDR3 is 14 amino acids long.

This clonotype turned up a few times. This chain connects TRBV7-9 to TRBJ1-1, with D possibly matching TRBD1 (5 bases). CDR3 length equals 12 residues. V lost 5 bases to trimming and J lost 7 bases, with 11 bases between them. The germline gives CDR1 SEHNR, CDR2 FQNEAQ (reference sequence). The CDR3, as DNA: TGTGCCAGCAGCGCGGGACCAAGTGAAGCTTTCTTT. Amino acid sequence: CASSAGPSEAFF.

The J gene is TRBJ1-5, the V gene TRBV10-2, with no clear D. Per germline, CDR1 WSHSY and CDR2 SAAADI. With 3 bases removed from V and 3 bases from J, the gap between germline ends came to 12 bases. CDR3 length: 15 amino acids. The CDR3 DNA reads TGCGCCAGCAGTGAATCTGGAGGGATCAATCAGCCCCAGCATTTT. Translation gives CASSESGGINQPQHF.

A word on this clonotype: A read error may account for a junction end that differs from germline. V and J are TRBV7-7 and TRBJ2-5; D is possibly TRBD1 or TRBD2 (5 bases each). The CDR3 is made up of 18 amino acids. Germline V gives CDR1 SSHAT, CDR2 FNYEAQ (reference sequence). As DNA, the CDR3 is TGTGCTAGCAGCCCTACGCCCCCCTTGGTGGACTGGGGCGAGACCCAGTACTTC. Translated, it gives CASSPTPPLVDWGETQYF.

This clonotype appeared many times. The rearrangement uses TRBV2 and TRBJ1-1, with D possibly TRBD1 on 6 matching bases. The CDR3 runs 15 residues. Looked up from germline, CDR1 is SNHLY and CDR2 is FYNNEI. Deletions cut 3 bases from V and 1 base from J, with 12 bases between. This chain's CDR3 is CASSEYRASNTEAFF. The CDR3 nucleotides read TGTGCCAGCAGTGAGTACAGGGCATCGAACACTGAAGCTTTCTTT.

This clonotype was seen a few times. This chain joins TRBV10-2 and TRBJ2-7; 10 bases fit TRBD1. This CDR3 comprises 14 residues. The V gene's germline CDR1 is WSHSY and CDR2 SAAADI. Trimming cost V 6 bases and J 5 bases; bases outside gene matches: 7. The CDR3 nucleotides are TGCGCCAGCAGATCGACAGGGGGCCACAACGAGCAGTACTTC. Its translation: CASRSTGGHNEQYF.

This clonotype was counted at least ten times. The chain combines TRBV19 with TRBJ2-7; 8 nucleotides agree with TRBD1. V was pared by 5 bases and J by 5 bases, with 8 bases of the junction left unmatched. CDR1 LNHDA and CDR2 SQIVND come from the germline V gene (reference sequence). The CDR3 is made up of 14 amino acids. The CDR3 sequence: CASSARQGSDEQYF. For the CDR3, the DNA is TGTGCCAGTAGTGCCCGACAGGGGAGCGACGAGCAGTACTTC.

This clonotype appeared many times. At one end, the junction sequence differs from germline, possibly due to a read error. The genes are TRBV19 and TRBJ1-1; no clear D gene. This CDR3 is 13 amino acids long. Germline CDR1 LNHDA, CDR2 SQIVND (reference sequence). The CDR3 is CASSLDVDTEAFF. CDR3 bases: TGTGCCAGTAGTTTAGACGTAGACACTGAAGCTTTCTTT.

This clonotype was recorded many times. The chain combines TRBV2 with TRBJ1-5; 9 bases map to TRBD1. From germline, CDR1 is SNHLY and CDR2 FYNNEI. The CDR3 is made up of 16 amino acids. Trimming removed 6 bases from V and 5 bases from J; junction bases left unmatched: 11. The CDR3 bases are TGTGCCAGCAGAGCCGTGGGACAGGGTCGAGATCAGCCCCAGCATTTT. Its translation is CASRAVGQGRDQPQHF.

This clonotype was counted between two and nine times. The chain is built from TRBV20-1 and TRBJ1-1; tentatively, D is TRBD1 (5 bases). The V gene's germline CDR1 is DFQATT and CDR2 SNEGSKA (reference sequence). CDR3 length: 12 amino acids. The CDR3 loop reads CSRRTGDTEAFF. CDR3 DNA: TGCAGCAGAAGGACGGGGGACACTGAAGCTTTCTTT.

This clonotype was counted ten times or more. The rearrangement links TRBV25-1 to TRBJ2-7, with D perhaps assigned TRBD1 or TRBD2 (6 bases each). Germline loops: CDR1 MGHDK, CDR2 SYGVNS. Trimming shortened V by 8 bases and J by 4 bases, and 15 bases separated the two germline ends. The CDR3 is 13 amino acids. CDR3 loop: CASVQGGTYEQYF. CDR3 DNA sequence: TGTGCCAGCGTACAGGGTGGGACTTACGAGCAGTACTTC.